The T cell receptor (beta chain) described here comes from a study of blood T cell repertoires in COVID-19. Turning to the study itself: Donors in the United States, Italy and Spain gave samples during acute or convalescent COVID-19. The cDNA or gDNA used as material had been derived from T cells, B-cell-depleted T cells, or PBMCs.

Per the original data handling: From reference gene primer amplification, estimates of nucleated cell counts were derived. Profiling relied on immunoSEQ multiplex PCR, and the TCRdb table lists in-frame clones only, not all of them. The V and J calls and clone size were taken over from that table, and D and trimming were inferred from the DNA. The table includes approximately 50,000 clones, over 90% detected once. Trimming removed 4 bases at V and 7 bases at J, with 8 bases between. CDR1 and CDR2 from the germline V gene are GTSNPN and SVGIG (reference sequence). The CDR3 is 12 amino acids. This clone has just one count.

The chain joins TRBV30 to TRBJ1-6; tentatively, D is TRBD1 (5 bases). This clonotype was obtained from a human donor in a cohort sampled during active COVID-19. The sample consisted of peripheral blood. CDR3 in amino acids: CAWNRQNSPLHF. CDR3 coding DNA: TGTGCCTGGAATCGACAGAATTCACCCCTCCACTTT.